This is a list of T cell receptor beta chains from one sample in a study of CXCR3-negative and CXCR3-positive naive CD8 T cells. TCRdb re-analyzed the 5' RACE reads; it lists each CDR3 protein once, without DNA. This sample's table has about 5,600 distinct CDR3 sequences. The source material was naive CXCR3- CD8+ T cells from blood. These receptor sequences come from a human donor in good health. Some clones in this sample may be carry-over from other donors' samples. The CDR3 runs from the conserved cysteine through the conserved F or W. The size of a clone is reported for some rows only, either as once, few or many, or as a class for expanded clones.

TRBV7-9,TRBJ2-7,NA,CASGKRASYEQYF
TRBV7-3,TRBJ2-7,NA,CASSSRTGAESGEQYF
TRBV29-1,TRBJ2-2,NA,CSVELGHNTGELFF
TRBV5-5,TRBJ1-1,NA,CASSPSGGLTEAFF
TRBV3-1,TRBJ1-1,medium-sized,CASSQERGTEAFF
TRBV12-3/TRBV12-4,TRBJ2-5,medium-sized,CASSGRSQETQYF
TRBV10-3,TRBJ1-6,NA,CAISEPSGSVNSPLHF
TRBV9,TRBJ2-7,medium-sized,CASGQGLIREQYF
TRBV19,TRBJ2-7,NA,CASSYRDTTYEQYF
TRBV12-5,TRBJ1-6,medium-sized,CASGKTELSPLHF
TRBV9,TRBJ2-3,NA,CASSPRTGASINTQYF